These 25 T cell receptor beta chains were sequenced from one sample in a study of cytomegalovirus exposure and HLA in healthy donors. The PCR ran on 60 Vbeta and 13 Jbeta primers. Generated by immunoSEQ multiplex PCR, the TCRdb table keeps only in-frame clones and is missing some. The sample consists of 150,000 or so clones, 75% to 80% of them appearing once. What was sequenced was PBMCs. Receptor source: a woman between 50 and 59 years old in good health and CMV-seropositive.

V is TRBV7-9 and J is TRBJ2-7, with D unclear. Germline V lookup: CDR1 SEHNR, CDR2 FQNEAQ (reference sequence). This CDR3 has 13 residues. Trimming cost V 1 base and J 1 base, with 5 bases left between them. CDR3 amino acids: CASSLGRSYEQYF. For the CDR3, the DNA is TGTGCCAGCAGCTTAGGCAGGTCCTACGAGCAGTACTTC.

The V call is TRBV6-4, the J call TRBJ1-1, with D possibly being TRBD1 (6 bases). V gave up 2 bases and J gave up 4 bases, with 11 bases separating them. CDR3 length equals 14 residues. Germline CDR1 and CDR2: MRHNA and SNTAGT. The chain's CDR3 is CASSDGGLGTEAFF. The CDR3 coding sequence is TGTGCCAGCAGTGACGGGGGCCTGGGCACTGAAGCTTTCTTT.

J is TRBJ1-5 and V is TRBV2; D gene ambiguous. The CDR3 loop spans 14 amino acids. Trimming left V 3 bases short and J 0 bases short, with 6 bases between. Germline V gene data show CDR1 as SNHLY and CDR2 as FYNNEI. CDR3 coding DNA: TGTGCCAGCAGTGAGCGTCATAGCAATCAGCCCCAGCATTTT. This encodes CASSERHSNQPQHF.

The gene calls are TRBV4-3 and TRBJ2-7; 7 bases are shared with TRBD1. There are 20 residues in the CDR3. The germline gives CDR1 LGHNA, CDR2 YSLEER. With V trimmed by 0 bases and J by 1 base, 18 bases remained unmatched. DNA of the CDR3: TGCGCCAGCAGCCAAGAAATTCCAAGGGGTCCTGAGACAGGGTCCTACGAGCAGTACTTC. As protein: CASSQEIPRGPETGSYEQYF.

The gene calls are TRBV29-1 and TRBJ2-5; 7 nucleotides align to TRBD2. CDR3 length: 15 residues. V shed 1 base and J 4 bases; nucleotides not matched to a gene: 9. CDR1 and CDR2 from the germline V gene are SQVTM and ANQGSEA. The CDR3 coding sequence is TGCAGCGTTGAAGGCGGGAGAACCCCAGGAGAGACCCAGTACTTC. It is translated as CSVEGGRTPGETQYF.

The chain is built from TRBV5-1 and TRBJ1-6, with D possibly matching TRBD1 (5 bases). CDR1 and CDR2 from the germline V gene are SGHRS and YFSETQ. CDR3 length: 15 amino acids. V was cut by 1 base and J by 6 bases, with 11 bases left in between. DNA of the CDR3: TGCGCCAGCAGCTTGTCAGGGTCCCTTAATTCACCCCTCCACTTT. Translating it yields CASSLSGSLNSPLHF.

The rearrangement joins TRBV28 to TRBJ2-7, with 8 nucleotides matching TRBD1. Germline V gene lookup returns CDR1 MDHEN and CDR2 SYDVKM. The CDR3 is made up of 14 amino acids. V lost 8 bases to trimming and J lost 3 bases; unmatched junction nucleotides: 9. CDR3 DNA: TGTGCCAGCTCCGTTCCGGGACAGGACTACGAGCAGTACTTC. It is translated as CASSVPGQDYEQYF. Based on the CDR3 plus reference TRBV28 and TRBJ2-7, the full variable domain is DVKVTQSSRYLVKRTGEKVFLECVQDMDHENMFWYRQDPGLGLRLIYFSYDVKMKEKGDIPEGYSVSREKKERFSLILESASTNQTSMYLCASSVPGQDYEQYFGPGTRLTVT.

As to this clone: A read error may produce the germline difference seen at one junction end. This chain connects TRBV9 to TRBJ2-3; 9 nucleotides line up with TRBD2. CDR3 size: 16 residues. Germline CDR1 reads SGDLS; CDR2 reads YYNGEE. The CDR3, as DNA: TGTGCCAGCAGCCCCGGGGGGCGGGGGGGCACTGATACGCAGTATTTT. Encoded protein: CASSPGGRGGTDTQYF.

The V gene is TRBV11-2, the J gene TRBJ2-7, with TRBD2 matching over 10 bases. Germline V lookup: CDR1 SGHAT, CDR2 FQNNGV. After removal of 5 bases from V and 3 bases from J, the junction contained 7 bases not matched to a gene. The CDR3 is 15 residues long. The CDR3 sequence is CASSPPGTSVYEQYF. For the CDR3, the DNA is TGTGCCAGCAGCCCCCCCGGGACTAGCGTCTACGAGCAGTACTTC.

The V call is TRBV7-8, the J call TRBJ1-1; 7 nucleotides match TRBD1. J gave up 2 bases and V 5 bases, and 11 bases lay outside the gene matches. The CDR3 loop spans 16 amino acids. Germline CDR1 reads SGHVS; CDR2 reads FQNEAQ. CDR3 loop: CASSPWTGELNTEAFF. The CDR3 region has the DNA TGTGCCAGCAGCCCCTGGACAGGAGAACTTAACACTGAAGCTTTCTTT.

A single count supports this clone. The rearrangement links TRBV27 to TRBJ2-7; TRBD2 is a possible D gene (6 bases). The CDR3 has 14 residues. CDR1 MNHEY and CDR2 SMNVEV come from the germline V gene (reference sequence). V dropped 6 bases and J dropped 4 bases, with 16 bases sitting between them. The CDR3 sequence: CASRELTSFYEQYF. The CDR3 DNA is TGTGCCAGCAGGGAGTTAACTAGCTTTTACGAGCAGTACTTC.

The rearrangement links TRBV27 to TRBJ1-2; D is ambiguous. The CDR3 covers 13 residues. Trimming stripped 2 bases from V and 2 bases from J, with 6 bases between. Germline-derived CDR1 and CDR2 are MNHEY and SMNVEV (reference sequence). The CDR3 is CASSLRGNYGYTF. The DNA of the CDR3 is TGTGCCAGCAGTTTACGAGGGAACTATGGCTACACCTTC.

This rearrangement joins TRBV9 to TRBJ1-2; D remains ambiguous. V was shortened by 7 bases and J by 1 base, with 11 bases between the two germline ends. This CDR3 contains 13 residues. The germline V gene encodes CDR1 SGDLS and CDR2 YYNGEE. The CDR3 is CASAGRVNYGYTF. CDR3 nucleotide sequence: TGTGCCAGCGCCGGGAGGGTTAACTATGGCTACACCTTC.

The chain is built from TRBV7-2 and TRBJ1-1; D gene uncertain. V lost 3 bases to trimming and J lost 5 bases, with 7 bases between them. This CDR3 spans 12 amino acids. CDR1 is SGHTA and CDR2 is FQGNSA in the germline V gene. The CDR3 nucleotides are TGTGCCAGCAGCTTCACTAGGACTGAAGCTTTCTTT. Translated: CASSFTRTEAFF.

The sample holds a few counts of this clone. CDR3 sequence: CASRDRGHTNEKLFF. The CDR3 DNA sequence: TGTGCCAGCAGGGACAGGGGGCACACTAATGAAAAACTGTTTTTT. This chain uses TRBV28 with TRBJ1-4; 11 positions match TRBD1. Germline V gene data show CDR1 as MDHEN and CDR2 as SYDVKM. Trimming cost V 6 bases and J 2 bases; bases outside gene matches: 2. This CDR3 is 15 amino acids long.

This clone came up once. The chain is built from TRBV7-2 and TRBJ1-3, with D perhaps matching TRBD1 (6 bases). CDR3 length: 14 amino acids. V lost 5 bases and J lost 7, with 15 bases in between. Germline values: CDR1 SGHTA, CDR2 FQGNSA. CDR3 sequence reads: CASSPRQGWNTIYF. Here the CDR3 DNA reads TGTGCCAGCAGCCCGCGGCAGGGGTGGAACACCATATATTTT.

V gene TRBV30 combines with J gene TRBJ1-5; the D is unclear. In germline, CDR1 is GTSNPN, CDR2 SVGIG (reference sequence). This CDR3 is 14 amino acids long. Trimming took 0 bases from V and 0 from J, leaving 6 bases between them. This CDR3 reads CAWSVRSSNQPQHF. In nucleotides, the CDR3 is TGTGCCTGGAGTGTAAGGAGTAGCAATCAGCCCCAGCATTTT.

The chain links TRBV5-1 to TRBJ1-2; 8 bases are shared with TRBD1. The germline gives CDR1 SGHRS, CDR2 YFSETQ. Germline trimming cut 4 bases from V and 6 bases from J; bases unmatched to any gene: 8. CDR3 length equals 14 residues. The CDR3 sequence: CASSIRTGSDGYTF. Here the CDR3 DNA reads TGCGCCAGCAGCATACGGACAGGGAGCGATGGCTACACCTTC.

The chain carries TRBV28 and TRBJ2-7, with 7 bases aligning to TRBD1. The CDR3 extends over 14 amino acids. Trimming took 5 bases from V and 3 from J; bases not matched to a gene: 7. Germline lookup yields CDR1 MDHEN and CDR2 SYDVKM. The CDR3 loop is CASSLFGTDYEQYF. Written as DNA, the CDR3 is TGTGCCAGCAGTCTCTTTGGGACAGACTACGAGCAGTACTTC.

The chain combines TRBV7-2 with TRBJ1-2, with TRBD1 as a possible D gene (6 bases). V was cut by 2 bases and J by 5 bases, with 12 bases left in between. This CDR3 has 14 residues. Looked up from germline, CDR1 is SGHTA and CDR2 is FQGNSA. CDR3 DNA sequence: TGTGCCAGCAGCTTATCGGGACAACCATATGGCTACACCTTC. This codes for CASSLSGQPYGYTF.

The chain is built from TRBV4-1 and TRBJ1-1; D ambiguous. The germline V gene encodes CDR1 MGHRA and CDR2 YSYEKL. The CDR3 has 13 residues. With 0 bases removed from V and 7 bases from J, the gap between germline ends came to 9 bases. The chain's CDR3 is CASSQEARDEAFF. The CDR3 region has the DNA TGCGCCAGCAGCCAAGAAGCTCGGGATGAAGCTTTCTTT.

V usage is TRBV5-1 and J usage is TRBJ1-4; 8 nucleotides align to TRBD1. The V gene end was trimmed by 2 bases and the J gene end by 8 bases; junction bases not matched to a gene: 5. The CDR3 is 14 residues long. Germline CDR1 is SGHRS and CDR2 is YFSETQ. The CDR3: CASSLRDRREKLFF. In DNA, the CDR3 is TGCGCCAGCAGCTTACGGGACAGGAGGGAAAAACTGTTTTTT.

The chain recombines TRBV10-2 with TRBJ2-2, with 13 positions matching TRBD2. Germline CDR1 reads WSHSY; CDR2 reads SAAADI. V shed 4 bases, J shed 0 bases, and the junction held 5 bases outside the gene matches. This CDR3 contains 18 residues. The CDR3 spells CASSGGGLAGANTGELFF. Written as DNA, the CDR3 is TGCGCCAGCAGTGGAGGTGGACTAGCGGGGGCGAACACCGGGGAGCTGTTTTTT.

The CDR3 sequence is CASSQGNSGGPGTQYF. Here the CDR3 DNA reads TGCGCCAGCAGCCAAGGGAATAGCGGGGGCCCGGGGACCCAGTACTTC. The V gene is TRBV4-1, the J gene TRBJ2-5; 9 bases are shared with TRBD2. Trimming at V came to 1 base and at J to 7 bases, leaving 10 bases not matched to a gene. Germline V lookup: CDR1 MGHRA, CDR2 YSYEKL. The CDR3 loop spans 16 amino acids.

The rearrangement joins TRBV11-2 to TRBJ1-2, with TRBD1 matching over 9 bases. The CDR3 sequence is 14 residues long. The germline gives CDR1 SGHAT, CDR2 FQNNGV. V was pared by 1 base and J by 3 bases, with 0 bases of the junction left unmatched. In nucleotides, the CDR3 is TGTGCCAGCAGCTTAGGGACAGGGGACTATGGCTACACCTTC. It is translated as CASSLGTGDYGYTF.